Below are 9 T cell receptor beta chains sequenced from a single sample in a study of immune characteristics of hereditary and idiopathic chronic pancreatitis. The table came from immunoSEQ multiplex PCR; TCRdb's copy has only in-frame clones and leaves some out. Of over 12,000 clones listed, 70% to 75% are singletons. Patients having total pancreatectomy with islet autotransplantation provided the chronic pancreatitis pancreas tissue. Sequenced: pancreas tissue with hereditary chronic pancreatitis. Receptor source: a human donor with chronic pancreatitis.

The CDR3 nucleotides read TGCGCCAGCAGCTTGCGAGGGGACAATGAGCAGTTCTTC. This encodes CASSLRGDNEQFF. The chain links TRBV5-1 to TRBJ2-1, with D perhaps assigned TRBD1 or TRBD2 (5 bases each). Germline CDR1 is SGHRS and CDR2 is YFSETQ. This CDR3 contains 13 residues. V gave up 1 base and J gave up 5 bases, with 7 bases separating them.

The CDR3 nucleotides read TGTGCCAGCAGTGAGAGTTGGGCCCCTCCCGAGCAGTACTTC. Its protein product is CASSESWAPPEQYF. The gene calls are TRBV2 and TRBJ2-7; unclear D gene. CDR3 length equals 14 residues. CDR1 is SNHLY and CDR2 is FYNNEI in the germline V gene. Trimming cost V 3 bases and J 6 bases, with 15 bases left between them.

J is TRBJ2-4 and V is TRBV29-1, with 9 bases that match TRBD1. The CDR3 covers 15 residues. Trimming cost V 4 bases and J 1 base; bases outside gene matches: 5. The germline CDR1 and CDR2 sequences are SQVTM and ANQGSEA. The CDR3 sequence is CSVGGQGKAKNIQYF. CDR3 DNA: TGCAGCGTTGGGGGACAGGGAAAGGCCAAAAACATTCAGTACTTC.

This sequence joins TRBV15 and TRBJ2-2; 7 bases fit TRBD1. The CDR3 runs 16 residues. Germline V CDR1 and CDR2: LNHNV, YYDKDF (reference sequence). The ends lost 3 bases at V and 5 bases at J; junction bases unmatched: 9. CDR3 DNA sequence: TGTGCCACCAGCAGTGCTACAGGGGAATGGACCGGGGAGCTGTTTTTT. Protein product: CATSSATGEWTGELFF.

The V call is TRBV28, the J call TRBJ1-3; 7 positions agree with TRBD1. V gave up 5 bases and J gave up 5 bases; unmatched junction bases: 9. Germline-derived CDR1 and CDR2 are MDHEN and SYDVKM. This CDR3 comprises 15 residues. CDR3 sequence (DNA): TGTGCCAGCAGTGGTACGGACAGGCTACGAAACACCATATATTTT. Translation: CASSGTDRLRNTIYF.

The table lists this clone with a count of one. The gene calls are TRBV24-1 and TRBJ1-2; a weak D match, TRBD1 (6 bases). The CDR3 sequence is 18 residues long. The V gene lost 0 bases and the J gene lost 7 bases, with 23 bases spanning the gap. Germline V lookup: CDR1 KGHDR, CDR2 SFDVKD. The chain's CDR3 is CATSDLKVAGGLDRGYTF. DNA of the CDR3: TGTGCCACCAGTGATTTGAAGGTGGCGGGGGGCCTAGACCGTGGCTACACCTTC.

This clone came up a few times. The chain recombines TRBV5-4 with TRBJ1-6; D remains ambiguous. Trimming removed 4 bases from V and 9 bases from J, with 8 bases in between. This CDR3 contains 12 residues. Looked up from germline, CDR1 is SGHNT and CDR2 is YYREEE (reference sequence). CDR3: CASSGPASPLHF. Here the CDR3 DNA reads TGTGCCAGCAGCGGACCTGCTTCACCCCTCCACTTT.

The CDR3 sequence: CSASGGGDEQFF. In DNA, the CDR3 is TGCAGTGCTAGTGGAGGGGGCGATGAGCAGTTCTTC. The chain joins TRBV20-1 to TRBJ2-1; tentative D call: TRBD1 (7 bases). Trimming removed 3 bases from V and 8 bases from J, with 11 bases in between. The CDR3 loop spans 12 amino acids. Per germline, CDR1 DFQATT and CDR2 SNEGSKA (reference sequence).

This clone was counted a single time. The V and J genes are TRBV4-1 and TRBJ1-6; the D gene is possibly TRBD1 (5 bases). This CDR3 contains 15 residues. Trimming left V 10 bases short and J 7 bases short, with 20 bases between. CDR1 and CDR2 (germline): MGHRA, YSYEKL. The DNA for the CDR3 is TGCGCCAACAGAGACAGAGCAAAGGAAAATTCACCCCTCCACTTT. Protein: CANRDRAKENSPLHF.